This TCR beta chain was captured by sequencing in a study of blood T cell repertoires in COVID-19. As regards this clone: At one end the junction does not follow the germline gene, possibly because of a read error.

Germline V gene data show CDR1 as MGHRA and CDR2 as YSYEKL. This CDR3 contains 16 residues. Profiling relied on immunoSEQ multiplex PCR, and the TCRdb table lists in-frame clones only, not all of them. The data show around 76,000 clones, about 83% seen once. Sequenced material: peripheral blood. The clonotype originates from a man aged 30 to 39 with COVID-19, enrolled during active disease. This chain joins TRBV4-1 and TRBJ1-6; unclear D gene. CDR3 amino acids: CASSQEEGRYNSSLHF. The DNA of the CDR3 is TGCGCCAGCAGCCAAGAGGAAGGGAGGTATAATTCATCCCTCCACTTT.